What follows describes a single TCR beta chain. Additional DNA sequences in this sample encode the identical CDR3. This entry comes from a study of blood T cell repertoires in COVID-19. Sequencing used immunoSEQ multiplex PCR; TCRdb keeps in-frame clones, though not all of them. In the table there are approximately 140,000 clones, 88% of which are singletons. The material sequenced was peripheral blood. This TCR was recovered from a human donor with COVID-19, enrolled during active disease. The donor label of this sample is uncertain.

The CDR3: CASRTASGNTIYF. The DNA of the CDR3 is TGCGCCAGCCGGACAGCCTCTGGAAACACCATATATTTT. The chain links TRBV5-1 to TRBJ1-3, with D possibly matching TRBD1 (6 bases). With 7 bases removed from V and 0 bases from J, the gap between germline ends came to 8 bases. CDR1 and CDR2 from the germline V gene are SGHRS and YFSETQ. CDR3 length: 13 amino acids.